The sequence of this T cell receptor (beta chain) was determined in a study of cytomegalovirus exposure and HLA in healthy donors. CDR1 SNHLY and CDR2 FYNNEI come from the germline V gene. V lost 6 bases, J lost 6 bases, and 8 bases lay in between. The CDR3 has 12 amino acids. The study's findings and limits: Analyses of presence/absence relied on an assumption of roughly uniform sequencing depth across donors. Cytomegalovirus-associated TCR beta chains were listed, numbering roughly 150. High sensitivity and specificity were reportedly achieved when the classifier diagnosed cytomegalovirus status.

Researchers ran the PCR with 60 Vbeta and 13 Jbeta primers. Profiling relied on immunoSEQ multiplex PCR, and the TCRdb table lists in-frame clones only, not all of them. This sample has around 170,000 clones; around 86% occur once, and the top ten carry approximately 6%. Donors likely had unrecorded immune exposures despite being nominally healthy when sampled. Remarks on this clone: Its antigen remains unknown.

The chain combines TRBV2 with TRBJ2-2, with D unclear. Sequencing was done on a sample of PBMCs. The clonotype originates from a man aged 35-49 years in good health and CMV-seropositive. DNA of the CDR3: TGTGCCAGCAGCCTCTCCTCCGGGGAGCTGTTTTTT. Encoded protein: CASSLSSGELFF.